This T cell receptor (beta chain) originates from a study of blood T cell repertoires in COVID-19. In the study overall: Both acute and convalescent COVID-19 samples were obtained from the United States, Italy and Spain. The analysed material was cDNA or gDNA that came from T cells, B-cell-depleted T cells, or PBMCs.

The method was immunoSEQ multiplex PCR; TCRdb's version includes in-frame clones alone and lacks a portion of them. The table lists some 150,000 clones, around 87% of them singletons, with 7% in the top ten. Sequencing was carried out using peripheral blood. This clonotype originated in a woman older than 75 in a cohort sampled during active or convalescent COVID-19.

CDR3 in amino acids: CATKEGVTGELFF. In DNA, the CDR3 is TGTGCCACTAAAGAGGGAGTGACCGGGGAGCTGTTTTTT. The rearrangement uses TRBV24-1 and TRBJ2-2, with a tentative D call TRBD2 (5 bases). V shed 10 bases and J shed 5 bases, with 13 bases lying between them. This CDR3 is built from 13 residues. CDR1 and CDR2 (germline): KGHDR, SFDVKD.